Shown below are 20 T cell receptor beta chains from a single sample sequenced in a study of a mutant IDH1 vaccine in newly diagnosed glioma. Assay used: immunoSEQ multiplex PCR; TCRdb lists only in-frame clones, some missing. The sample comprises under 85,000 clones, around 83% of which are singletons, and 0.77% rests with the top ten. Their cognate antigens are unknown. Time point here: week 23, last vaccination. A single vaccine dose contained 300 ug of mutant IDH1 20-mer peptide, and topical imiquimod was used with it. The sample was PBMCs, taken from a glioma patient whose treatment included an IDH1 peptide vaccine. The receptor source for this set is a woman aged 45 to 65 with glioma.

The V and J genes are TRBV11-3 and TRBJ2-1, with 7 positions matching TRBD2. From germline, CDR1 is SGHNT and CDR2 YENEEA. The CDR3 spans 15 residues. Unmatched junction bases numbered 7, after V lost 1 base and J lost 7 bases. The CDR3 DNA follows: TGTGCCAGCAGCTTAGGTCAGGTCGGGAGGAATGAGCAGTTCTTC. Translated: CASSLGQVGRNEQFF. Full variable domain (rest looked up from reference TRBV11-3 and TRBJ2-1): EAGVVQSPRYKIIEKKQPVAFWCNPISGHNTLYWYLQNLGQGPELLIRYENEEAVDDSQLPKDRFSAERLKGVDSTLKIQPAELGDSAVYLCASSLGQVGRNEQFFGPGTRLTVL.

The chain uses TRBV7-3 and TRBJ2-5; 10 bases are a match to TRBD1. V dropped 4 bases and J dropped 5; count of bases not matched to a gene: 7. CDR1 and CDR2 from the germline V gene are SGHTA and FQGTGA. This CDR3 contains 15 residues. CDR3 amino acids: CASSSGDRGRETQYF. The DNA of the CDR3 is TGTGCCAGCAGCTCAGGAGACAGGGGGCGGGAGACCCAGTACTTC.

This sequence joins TRBV11-3 and TRBJ2-3; 8 nucleotides match TRBD2. The V segment lost 4 bases and the J segment 2 bases; nucleotides outside the gene matches: 8. This CDR3 has 16 residues. Germline lookup yields CDR1 SGHNT and CDR2 YENEEA. CDR3 in DNA: TGTGCCAGCAGCTCCGGACTAGCAGAGTACACAGATACGCAGTATTTT. Its translation is CASSSGLAEYTDTQYF.

The gene calls are TRBV28 and TRBJ1-5, with 7 bases identical to TRBD1. Looked up from germline, CDR1 is MDHEN and CDR2 is SYDVKM. The CDR3 extends over 14 amino acids. Trimming removed 5 bases from V and 3 bases from J; junction bases left unmatched: 4. This CDR3 is CASSTGDLNQPQHF. CDR3 bases: TGTGCCAGCAGTACAGGGGACCTCAATCAGCCCCAGCATTTT. The whole variable domain, filled in from reference TRBV28 and TRBJ1-5, reads DVKVTQSSRYLVKRTGEKVFLECVQDMDHENMFWYRQDPGLGLRLIYFSYDVKMKEKGDIPEGYSVSREKKERFSLILESASTNQTSMYLCASSTGDLNQPQHFGDGTRLSIL.

The CDR3 DNA sequence: TGTGCCATCAGTGAGTCGCTACAGGAGTACACTGAAGCTTTCTTT. This translates into CAISESLQEYTEAFF. The V gene is TRBV10-3, the J gene TRBJ1-1, with D perhaps matching TRBD1 (5 bases). The CDR3 extends over 15 amino acids. The germline V gene encodes CDR1 ENHRY and CDR2 SYGVKD. Trimming removed 0 bases from V and 3 bases from J, with 11 bases in between.

V usage is TRBV28 and J usage is TRBJ2-5, with unresolved D. V was pared by 4 bases and J by 2 bases, with 5 bases between. Germline values: CDR1 MDHEN, CDR2 SYDVKM. The CDR3 runs 12 residues. DNA of the CDR3: TGTGCCAGCAGTTCCACTCAAGAGACCCAGTACTTC. It specifies CASSSTQETQYF.

The V gene is TRBV12-5, the J gene TRBJ2-1, with 10 positions matching TRBD1. The CDR3 spans 15 residues. The V gene end was trimmed by 4 bases and the J gene end by 6 bases; junction bases not matched to a gene: 6. Germline V CDR1 and CDR2: LGHNT, FRNRAP. The DNA for the CDR3 is TGTGCTAGTGGTTGGGGGACAGGGGAGGGCAATGAGCAGTTCTTC. Protein: CASGWGTGEGNEQFF. Based on the CDR3 plus reference TRBV12-5 and TRBJ2-1, the full variable domain is DARVTQTPRHKVTEMGQEVTMRCQPILGHNTVFWYRQTMMQGLELLAYFRNRAPLDDSGMPKDRFSAEMPDATLATLKIQPSEPRDSAVYFCASGWGTGEGNEQFFGPGTRLTVL.

On this clone itself: Additional DNA sequences in this sample encode the identical CDR3. The rearrangement uses TRBV4-2 and TRBJ2-3; TRBD2 might be the D (5 bases). The CDR3 runs 17 residues. Trimming removed 1 base at V and 2 bases at J, with 16 bases between. Germline V gene sequence: CDR1 LGHNA, CDR2 YNFKEQ. As DNA, the CDR3 is TGTGCCAGCAGCCAAGGTCGGGCAGGACTTCTCACAGATACGCAGTATTTT. It codes for CASSQGRAGLLTDTQYF.

Concerning this clone itself: Different DNA sequences within this sample yield the same CDR3. The genes are TRBV28 and TRBJ2-3; D is undetermined. Germline-derived CDR1 and CDR2 are MDHEN and SYDVKM. This CDR3 contains 14 residues. V was cut by 3 bases and J by 0 bases, with 7 bases left in between. The CDR3 here is CASSFGGSTDTQYF. CDR3 DNA sequence: TGTGCCAGCAGTTTCGGCGGAAGCACAGATACGCAGTATTTT.

V usage is TRBV15 and J usage is TRBJ2-5; 10 bases line up with TRBD1. V trimming: 3 bases; J trimming: 2 bases; junction bases outside the gene matches: 3. There are 15 residues in the CDR3. Germline CDR1 is LNHNV and CDR2 is YYDKDF (reference sequence). CDR3 bases: TGTGCCACCAGCAGGAGGACAGGGGGACAAGAGACCCAGTACTTC. Amino acids: CATSRRTGGQETQYF. Supplemented by reference TRBV15 and TRBJ2-5, the full variable domain reads DAMVIQNPRYQVTQFGKPVTLSCSQTLNHNVMYWYQQKSSQAPKLLFHYYDKDFNNEADTPDNFQSRRPNTSFCFLDIRSPGLGDTAMYLCATSRRTGGQETQYFGPGTRLLVL.

The chain joins TRBV28 to TRBJ2-1; D gene uncertain. The CDR3 length is 16 residues. The V end was cut by 6 bases, the J end by 1 base, with 16 bases between. The V gene's germline CDR1 is MDHEN and CDR2 SYDVKM. CDR3 amino acids: CASSPPKLPSYNEQFF. The DNA of the CDR3 is TGTGCCAGCAGCCCCCCTAAGCTACCGTCCTACAATGAGCAGTTCTTC.

The chain combines TRBV19 with TRBJ1-2; D may be TRBD1 (6 bases). The CDR3 totals 15 residues. Germline V gives CDR1 LNHDA, CDR2 SQIVND (reference sequence). V was pared by 7 bases and J by 4 bases, with 19 bases between. The CDR3 here is CASTVTGNLRYGYTF. The DNA for the CDR3 is TGTGCCAGTACGGTCACAGGGAATTTGCGCTATGGCTACACCTTC.

This CDR3 reads CASSFGLAGEITDTQYF. As DNA, the CDR3 is TGTGCCAGCAGCTTCGGACTAGCGGGAGAAATCACAGATACGCAGTATTTT. V gene TRBV7-6 combines with J gene TRBJ2-3; the match to TRBD2 covers 13 bases. This CDR3 region has 17 residues. Losses at the gene ends were 3 bases for V and 2 bases for J; bases not matched to a gene: 5. Germline lookup yields CDR1 SGHVS and CDR2 FNYEAQ.

The genes are TRBV7-2 and TRBJ2-1; no clear D. CDR3 length: 13 amino acids. V was pared by 1 base and J by 6 bases, with 7 bases between. Germline V gene sequence: CDR1 SGHTA, CDR2 FQGNSA. CDR3 loop: CASSLVLGNEQFF. The CDR3 DNA reads as TGTGCCAGCAGCTTAGTTTTGGGCAATGAGCAGTTCTTC. Variable domain in full (rest from reference TRBV7-2 and TRBJ2-1): GAGVSQSPSNKVTEKGKDVELRCDPISGHTALYWYRQSLGQGLEFLIYFQGNSAPDKSGLPSDRFSAERTGGSVSTLTIQRTQQEDSAVYLCASSLVLGNEQFFGPGTRLTVL.

The CDR3 sequence is CASSPSGTSGRFGGTGELFF. In DNA form, the CDR3 reads TGTGCCAGCAGCCCATCCGGGACTAGCGGGAGATTCGGTGGAACCGGGGAGCTGTTTTTT. This chain joins TRBV7-3 and TRBJ2-2; 14 nucleotides line up with TRBD2. V dropped 5 bases and J dropped 5; count of bases not matched to a gene: 16. CDR1 is SGHTA and CDR2 is FQGTGA in the germline V gene. This CDR3 has 20 amino acids.

The V and J genes are TRBV28 and TRBJ2-2; 10 bases map to TRBD1. CDR3 size: 16 residues. From germline, CDR1 is MDHEN and CDR2 SYDVKM. V shed 5 bases, J shed 4 bases, and the junction held 7 bases outside the gene matches. CDR3 sequence: CASSPSDRGRTGELFF. The CDR3 DNA reads as TGTGCCAGCAGTCCCTCTGACAGGGGGCGCACCGGGGAGCTGTTTTTT.

This chain uses TRBV28 with TRBJ2-3; D not certain. The CDR3 extends over 12 amino acids. Trimming cost V 6 bases and J 4 bases, with 8 bases left between them. Germline CDR1 is MDHEN and CDR2 is SYDVKM. The CDR3 sequence is CASRRTADTQYF. The CDR3 DNA follows: TGTGCCAGCAGGAGGACGGCAGATACGCAGTATTTT.

The genes are TRBV28 and TRBJ1-1, with D uncertain. The germline gives CDR1 MDHEN, CDR2 SYDVKM. This CDR3 region has 17 residues. With 2 bases removed from V and 1 base from J, the gap between germline ends came to 17 bases. The chain's CDR3 is CASSLRPPPWGNTEAFF. Written as DNA, the CDR3 is TGTGCCAGCAGTTTACGCCCCCCTCCCTGGGGGAACACTGAAGCTTTCTTT.

This rearrangement joins TRBV21-1 to TRBJ1-6; TRBD1, the table's D call, lacks a check against the DNA. TRBV21-1 is tagged as a pseudogene. The CDR3 loop spans 19 amino acids. The chain's CDR3 is CASRAKRGKGYLGSSPLHF. CDR3 coding DNA: TGTGCCAGCAGAGCAAAAAGGGGGAAAGGGTACCTGGGGAGTTCACCCCTCCACTTT.

The chain is built from TRBV6-5 and TRBJ2-7; 8 nucleotides align to TRBD2. Losses at the gene ends were 0 bases for V and 2 bases for J; bases not matched to a gene: 6. CDR1 and CDR2 from the germline V gene are MNHEY and SVGAGI. The CDR3 consists of 16 residues. The CDR3 here is CASSYSRPGRAYEQYF. The CDR3, as DNA: TGTGCCAGCAGTTACTCACGCCCCGGGAGGGCCTACGAGCAGTACTTC.